The rows below give T cell receptor beta chains drawn from one sample of a study of tumor-infiltrating lymphocytes in glioblastoma multiforme. MiXCR was run by TCRdb on the multiplex PCR reads, yielding one entry per CDR3 protein. Among just under 20,000 distinct CDR3 sequences listed, 55% to 75% were seen once. The specimen was peripheral blood. The receptor source for this set is a male donor with glioblastoma. CDR3s include the opening cysteine and the closing phenylalanine or tryptophan. D genes are given only for firm matches. Some rows have no size entry. The others give once, few or many, or a class for an expanded clone.

d_call | clone_size | j_call | v_call | cdr3_aa | cdr3_nt
TRBD1 | few | TRBJ1-2 | TRBV11-2 | CASSFGQGLYGYTF | TGTGCCAGCAGCTTCGGACAGGGGTTGTATGGCTACACCTTC
TRBD2 | . | TRBJ2-5 | TRBV20-1 | CSARDLGLAEETQHF | TGCAGTGCTAGGGATTTGGGACTAGCGGAAGAGACCCAGCACTTC
. | . | TRBJ1-1 | TRBV11-2 | CASSLSVVVRAFF | TGTGCTAGCAGCTTAAGTGTAGTTGTTCGGGCTTTCTTT
TRBD1 | . | TRBJ2-1 | TRBV28 | CASSLRPRGRDFEDEQFF | TGTGCCAGCAGTTTAAGGCCCAGGGGGCGCGATTTCGAGGATGAGCAGTTCTTC
. | few | TRBJ1-1 | TRBV7-3 | CASSQQGNTEAFF | TGTGCCAGCAGCCAACAGGGAAACACTGAAGCTTTCTTT
. | many | TRBJ1-1 | TRBV30 | CAWSEPLRRGNTEAFF | TGTGCCTGGAGTGAGCCCCTCCGGCGGGGGAACACTGAAGCTTTCTTT
. | . | TRBJ1-1 | TRBV30 | CAWNPGGTEAFF | TGTGCCTGGAATCCCGGGGGCACTGAAGCTTTCTTT
TRBD1 | . | TRBJ1-2 | TRBV29-1 | CGALVGGQGLNYGYTF | TGCGGCGCTTTGGTGGGGGGACAGGGGCTTAACTATGGCTACACCTTC
. | . | TRBJ2-1 | TRBV11-2 | CASSAGGRGVSSNEQFF | TGTGCCAGCAGCGCCGGGGGTAGGGGTGTTAGCTCCAATGAGCAGTTCTTC
. | many | TRBJ2-5 | TRBV5-1 | CASSLARFETQYF | TGCGCCAGCAGCTTGGCGCGATTTGAGACCCAGTACTTC
TRBD1 | . | TRBJ2-2 | TRBV11-2 | CASSHHIGGRNAGGLFF | TGTGCCAGCAGCCATCATATTGGGGGACGGAACGCAGGGGGGCTGTTTTTT
. | . | TRBJ2-2 | TRBV29-1 | CSVAVGFGRAGVSSPGELFF | TGCAGCGTTGCAGTCGGTTTTGGGCGGGCCGGCGTCTCATCACCCGGGGAGCTGTTTTTT
. | . | TRBJ2-7 | TRBV29-1 | CSVTETRDYEQYF | TGCAGCGTTACCGAGACAAGGGATTACGAGCAGTACTTC
TRBD1 | many | TRBJ2-5 | TRBV5-4 | CATRDSQETQYF | TGTGCCACCCGGGACAGCCAAGAGACCCAGTACTTC
TRBD2 | . | TRBJ2-3 | TRBV5-1 | CASSPGLAEFISTDTQYF | TGCGCCAGCAGCCCGGGACTAGCGGAGTTTATTTCCACAGATACGCAGTATTTT
TRBD2 | . | TRBJ2-3 | TRBV6-5 | CASSHPGDESSGRVTDTQYF | TGTGCCAGCAGCCACCCGGGCGACGAGTCCAGCGGGAGAGTCACAGATACGCAGTATTTT
. | . | TRBJ2-1 | TRBV6-1 | CASNWGAYNEQFF | TGTGCCAGCAATTGGGGGGCCTACAATGAGCAGTTCTTC
. | many | TRBJ2-5 | TRBV5-1 | CASSLVQETQYF | TGCGCCAGCAGCTTGGTACAAGAGACCCAGTACTTC
. | many | TRBJ2-1 | TRBV20-1 | CSVVSGGSNEQFF | TGCAGTGTAGTGAGTGGGGGCTCCAATGAGCAGTTCTTC
. | once | TRBJ2-3 | TRBV29-1 | CSIGGGNEYTQYF | TGCAGCATTGGAGGTGGGAACGAATATACGCAGTATTTT
. | . | TRBJ2-5 | TRBV11-2 | CARRLDIQETQYF | TGTGCCAGACGCTTAGATATCCAAGAGACACAGTACTTC
. | few | TRBJ2-7 | TRBV11-3 | CASSLDLEGVWYEQYF | TGTGCCAGCAGCTTAGATCTGGAGGGAGTCTGGTACGAGCAGTACTTC
. | . | TRBJ2-4 | TRBV11-3 | CASSPNGRVDIQYF | TGTGCCAGCAGCCCAAATGGGCGGGTTGACATTCAGTACTTC
. | . | TRBJ2-7 | TRBV14 | CASSQEAGFYEQYF | TGTGCCAGCAGCCAAGAGGCGGGGTTCTACGAGCAGTACTTC
. | . | TRBJ2-7 | TRBV5-6 | CASSFGYLGEQYF | TGTGCCAGCAGCTTTGGGTACCTTGGGGAGCAGTACTTC
. | . | TRBJ2-3 | TRBV29-1 | CSVLDGSDTQYF | TGCAGCGTTCTGGACGGATCAGATACGCAGTATTTT
. | once | TRBJ2-3 | TRBV10-3 | CAISESGQVGTDTQYF | TGTGCCATCAGTGAGTCGGGTCAAGTCGGGACAGATACGCAGTATTTT
. | many | TRBJ1-3 | TRBV20-1 | CSARVGGLSGNTIYF | TGCAGTGCTAGAGTGGGGGGCCTCTCTGGAAACACCATATATTTT
. | . | TRBJ2-5 | TRBV29-1 | CSVRPQETQYF | TGCAGCGTAAGGCCCCAAGAGACCCAGTACTTC
. | . | TRBJ2-7 | TRBV29-1 | CSVWTRGRRSQYEQYF | TGCAGCGTATGGACTAGGGGGAGAAGGAGTCAGTACGAGCAGTACTTC
. | . | TRBJ2-7 | TRBV6-5 | CASLTWGGVYF | TGTGCCAGTTTAACCTGGGGCGGCGTGTACTTC
. | once | TRBJ2-6 | TRBV11-2 | CASSFRAGANVLTF | TGTGCCAGCAGCTTCAGGGCTGGGGCCAACGTCCTGACTTTC